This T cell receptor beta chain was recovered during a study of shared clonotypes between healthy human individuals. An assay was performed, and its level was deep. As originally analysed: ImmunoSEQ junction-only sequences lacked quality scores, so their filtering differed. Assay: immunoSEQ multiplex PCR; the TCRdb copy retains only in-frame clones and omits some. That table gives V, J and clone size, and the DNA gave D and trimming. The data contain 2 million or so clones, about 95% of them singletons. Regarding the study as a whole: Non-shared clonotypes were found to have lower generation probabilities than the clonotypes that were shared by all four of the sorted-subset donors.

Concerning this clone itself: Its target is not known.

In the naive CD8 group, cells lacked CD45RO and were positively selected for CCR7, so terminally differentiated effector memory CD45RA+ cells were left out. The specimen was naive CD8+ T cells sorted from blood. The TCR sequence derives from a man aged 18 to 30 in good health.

CDR3 residues: CAISHPDSEYNSPLHF. DNA for the CDR3: TGTGCCATCAGCCATCCCGACAGTGAATATAATTCACCCCTCCACTTT. The chain joins TRBV10-3 to TRBJ1-6, with a tentative D call TRBD1 (5 bases). V lost 6 bases and J lost 4, with 16 bases in between. The CDR3 is 16 amino acids. Germline CDR1 ENHRY, CDR2 SYGVKD.